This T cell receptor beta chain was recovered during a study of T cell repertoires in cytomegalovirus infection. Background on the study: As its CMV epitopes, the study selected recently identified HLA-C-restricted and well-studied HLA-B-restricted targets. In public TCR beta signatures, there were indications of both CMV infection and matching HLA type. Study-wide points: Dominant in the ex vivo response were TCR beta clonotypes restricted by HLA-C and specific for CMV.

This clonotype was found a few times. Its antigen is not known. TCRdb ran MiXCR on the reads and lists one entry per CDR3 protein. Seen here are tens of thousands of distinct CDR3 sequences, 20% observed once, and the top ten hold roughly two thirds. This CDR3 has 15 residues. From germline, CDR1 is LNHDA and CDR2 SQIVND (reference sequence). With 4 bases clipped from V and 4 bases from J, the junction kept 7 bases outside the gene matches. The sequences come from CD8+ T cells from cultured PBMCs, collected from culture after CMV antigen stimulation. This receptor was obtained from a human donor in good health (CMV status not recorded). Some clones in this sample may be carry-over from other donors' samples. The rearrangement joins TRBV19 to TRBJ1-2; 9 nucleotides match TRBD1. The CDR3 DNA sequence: TGTGCCAGTAGTACATGGGACAGGGAAGGCTATGGCTACACCTTC. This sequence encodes CASSTWDREGYGYTF.